Below, 8 T cell receptor beta chains from the same sample are listed, as sequenced in a study of T cells in Graves' hyperthyroidism and ophthalmopathy (dated by TCRdb to between 2018 and 2020). Library method: multiplex PCR. TCRdb shows the sequencer as Illumina HiSeq 2000. The TCR beta CDR3 regions were amplified from RNA transcripts. A first-round RT-PCR of the TCR CDR3 used the HTBI primer set with the Qiagen OneStep RT-PCR kit. Using fastp trimming at Q25 and MiXCR clonotype assembly, TCRdb reanalyzed the public sequencing data and kept in-frame beta chains. Duplicate CDR3 protein sequences are folded into a single record with the most common DNA and genes. Counted in this sample were about 690,000 distinct CDR3 sequences; approximately 15% of them appeared once. 15% to 19% of the sample comes from the top ten. The sequenced material came from blood. These receptors were obtained from a man over 45 with Graves' hyperthyroidism.

For this clonotype: This clone may be a read error of a much larger clone one base away. This chain joins TRBV11-2 and TRBJ2-7; D is unclear. Germline CDR1 reads SGHAT; CDR2 reads FQNNGV. This CDR3 region has 12 residues. CDR3 coding DNA: TGTGCCAGCAGCTTCACGGCCTACGAGCGGTACTTC. This gives the protein CASSFTAYERYF.

At least ten counts were recorded for this clonotype. The chain carries TRBV28 and TRBJ1-3, with D hard to call. Per germline, CDR1 MDHEN and CDR2 SYDVKM. The CDR3 is made up of 16 amino acids. V was trimmed by 5 bases and J by 0 bases, leaving 14 bases between them. CDR3: CASSPGGGPSGNTIYF. CDR3 nucleotides: TGTGCCAGCAGTCCCGGCGGAGGGCCCTCTGGAAACACCATATATTTT.

This clonotype has a count of ten or more. The rearrangement uses TRBV7-2 and TRBJ2-2; possible D gene TRBD2, 5 bases. The V end was cut by 1 base, the J end by 4 bases, with 10 bases between. This CDR3 region has 15 residues. Germline CDR1 and CDR2: SGHTA and FQGNSA. Here the CDR3 reads CASSLGGFGTGELFF. CDR3 DNA: TGTGCCAGCAGCTTAGGAGGGTTCGGCACCGGGGAGCTGTTTTTT.

The chain uses TRBV4-3 and TRBJ2-5, with D tentatively TRBD2 (7 bases). V was pared by 3 bases and J by 4 bases, with 15 bases between. Germline lookup yields CDR1 LGHNA and CDR2 YSLEER. The CDR3 consists of 15 residues. For the CDR3, the DNA is TGCGCCAGCAGCCATGGGGGGGCTAGCGGAGAGACCCAGTACTTC. Translation: CASSHGGASGETQYF.

The sample holds many counts of this clonotype. The genes are TRBV27 and TRBJ2-1; 9 nucleotides line up with TRBD2. The CDR3 consists of 15 residues. Germline values: CDR1 MNHEY, CDR2 SMNVEV (reference sequence). V lost 4 bases to trimming and J lost 3 bases; unmatched junction nucleotides: 4. This CDR3 is CASSSLAGHYNEQFF. Here the CDR3 DNA reads TGTGCCAGCAGTTCCCTAGCGGGACACTACAATGAGCAGTTCTTC.

This clonotype was counted ten times or more. The rearrangement links TRBV2 to TRBJ2-5; unclear D gene. The germline gives CDR1 SNHLY, CDR2 FYNNEI. The CDR3 spans 11 residues. V gave up 3 bases and J gave up 5 bases, with 4 bases separating them. The CDR3 coding sequence is TGTGCCAGCAGTGATTCCGAGACCCAGTACTTC. As protein: CASSDSETQYF. Full variable domain (missing parts from reference TRBV2 and TRBJ2-5): EPEVTQTPSHQVTQMGQEVILRCVPISNHLYFYWYRQILGQKVEFLVSFYNNEISEKSEIFDDQFSVERPDGSNFTLKIRSTKLEDSAMYFCASSDSETQYFGPGTRLLVL.

The table lists this clonotype with many counts. The chain has TRBV12-3 or TRBV12-4 and TRBJ1-6; 7 bases line up with TRBD1. This CDR3 is 15 amino acids long. The V and J ends lost 5 bases and 9 bases, in that order; junction bases with no gene match: 10. CDR3 coding DNA: TGTGCCAGCAGTCTACGGGGACAGAATAGTTCACCCCTCCACTTT. Amino acids: CASSLRGQNSSPLHF.

This clonotype was observed many times. This chain joins TRBV28 and TRBJ2-5; 10 positions agree with TRBD1. The CDR3 is 18 residues long. Trimming at V came to 5 bases and at J to 5 bases, leaving 17 bases not matched to a gene. The germline CDR1 and CDR2 sequences are MDHEN and SYDVKM. CDR3 coding DNA: TGTGCCAGCAGTACTCGACAGGGGGCTTCCCCTTTGGGGGAGACCCAGTACTTC. Its protein is CASSTRQGASPLGETQYF.